The 15 T cell receptor beta chains given below trace back to one sample, sequenced in a study of blood T cell repertoires in COVID-19. TCRdb's table, derived via immunoSEQ multiplex PCR, lists solely in-frame clones and lacks some. In the table there are about 170,000 clones, approximately 86% of which are singletons. Sample: peripheral blood. These receptor sequences come from a woman of 80 years or more with COVID-19, enrolled during active disease.

The V gene is TRBV29-1, the J gene TRBJ2-1, with D possibly TRBD1 on 6 matching bases. The CDR3 covers 13 residues. The ends were cut back, 3 bases at V and 8 bases at J, with 14 bases in the middle. The germline V gene has CDR1 SQVTM and CDR2 ANQGSEA. In nucleotides, the CDR3 is TGCAGCGTTGATCTACAGGGCTCGGATGAGCAGTTCTTC. It yields the protein CSVDLQGSDEQFF.

The chain carries TRBV19 and TRBJ1-4, with D maybe TRBD1 (5 bases). Germline V gene sequence: CDR1 LNHDA, CDR2 SQIVND (reference sequence). This CDR3 is 10 amino acids long. The CDR3 is CWDSNEKLFF. The CDR3 DNA is TGTTGGGACTCTAATGAAAAACTGTTTTTT.

The chain is built from TRBV19 and TRBJ1-5; the D is unclear. The CDR3 has 13 amino acids. V lost 2 bases and J lost 3, with 5 bases in between. CDR1 LNHDA and CDR2 SQIVND come from the germline V gene (reference sequence). CDR3 nucleotide sequence: TGTGCCAGTAGTATACAGTTCAATCAGCCCCAGCATTTT. The encoded protein is CASSIQFNQPQHF.

The count of this clone is one. This chain links TRBV13 with TRBJ1-4; D possibly corresponds to TRBD1 (6 bases). The CDR3 covers 17 residues. Germline V CDR1 and CDR2: PRHDT, FYEKMQ (reference sequence). V lost 6 bases, J lost 0 bases, and 17 bases lay in between. CDR3 nucleotides: TGTGCCAGCAGTCGGACAGAAAAAGACACAACTAATGAAAAACTGTTTTTT. It encodes CASSRTEKDTTNEKLFF.

V gene TRBV27 combines with J gene TRBJ2-1; a weak D match, TRBD2 (5 bases). Germline V gene lookup returns CDR1 MNHEY and CDR2 SMNVEV (reference sequence). The V and J ends lost 7 bases and 8 bases respectively, with 12 bases between them. The CDR3 is made up of 12 amino acids. The CDR3 reads CASTTPGDEQFF. CDR3 nucleotide sequence: TGTGCCAGCACAACGCCCGGGGATGAGCAGTTCTTC.

CDR3 in amino acids: CASSFGQDVEKLFF. Here the CDR3 DNA reads TGTGCCAGCAGCTTCGGACAGGATGTTGAAAAACTGTTTTTT. The rearrangement uses TRBV5-4 and TRBJ1-4; TRBD1 aligns across 7 bases. V was clipped by 2 bases and J by 7 bases; unmatched bases: 5. This CDR3 is 14 amino acids long. The germline V gene encodes CDR1 SGHNT and CDR2 YYREEE (reference sequence).

The V call is TRBV21-1, the J call TRBJ1-3; whether TRBD1, the table's D call, matches the DNA was not checked. TRBV21-1 is classified as a pseudogene. The CDR3 loop spans 15 amino acids. The CDR3 DNA follows: TGTGCCAGCAGCAAGGGTAGGACAGGGAGGGACACCATATATTTT. Amino acid sequence: CASSKGRTGRDTIYF.

The chain carries TRBV4-2 and TRBJ2-7; 14 nucleotides align to TRBD2. The CDR3 length is 18 residues. The junction had 7 bases not matched to a gene; V was cut back by 1 base and J by 2 bases. Germline V gene lookup returns CDR1 LGHNA and CDR2 YNFKEQ. The CDR3 DNA reads TGTGCCAGCAGCCAAGGACTAGCGGGAGGGCCGGGGACCTACGAGCAGTACTTC. This gives the protein CASSQGLAGGPGTYEQYF.

The chain recombines TRBV2 with TRBJ1-4; D remains ambiguous. Trimming took off 3 bases at V and 4 bases at J, with 3 bases between the two ends. The CDR3 runs to 12 residues. In germline, CDR1 is SNHLY, CDR2 FYNNEI. The chain's CDR3 is CASSDGNEKLFF. The CDR3 coding sequence is TGTGCCAGCAGTGACGGTAATGAAAAACTGTTTTTT. The whole variable domain, remainder taken from reference TRBV2 and TRBJ1-4, is EPEVTQTPSHQVTQMGQEVILRCVPISNHLYFYWYRQILGQKVEFLVSFYNNEISEKSEIFDDQFSVERPDGSNFTLKIRSTKLEDSAMYFCASSDGNEKLFFGSGTQLSVL.

This chain links TRBV10-3 with TRBJ1-2; 8 positions agree with TRBD1. Germline lookup yields CDR1 ENHRY and CDR2 SYGVKD. The trim removed 6 bases at V and 8 bases at J, leaving 11 bases unmatched. The CDR3 consists of 14 residues. This chain's CDR3 is CAISGGQAGWGYTF. DNA for the CDR3: TGTGCCATCAGCGGGGGACAGGCCGGATGGGGCTACACCTTC.

J is TRBJ2-2 and V is TRBV19; TRBD2 matches at 10 bases. Germline assignment: CDR1 LNHDA and CDR2 SQIVND (reference sequence). V was clipped by 7 bases and J by 5 bases; unmatched bases: 10. The CDR3 sequence is 16 residues long. The CDR3, as DNA: TGTGCCAGTACCGCCTTCAGGACTAGCGGTACCGGGGAGCTGTTTTTT. It yields the protein CASTAFRTSGTGELFF. Combining the CDR3 with reference TRBV19 and TRBJ2-2 gives the whole variable domain DGGITQSPKYLFRKEGQNVTLSCEQNLNHDAMYWYRQDPGQGLRLIYYSQIVNDFQKGDIAEGYSVSREKKESFPLTVTSAQKNPTAFYLCASTAFRTSGTGELFFGEGSRLTVL.

The CDR3 DNA is TGTGCCAGCAGCCTGACAGCCTACGAGCAGTACTTC. Protein: CASSLTAYEQYF. This chain joins TRBV28 and TRBJ2-7, with D tentatively TRBD1 (5 bases). V lost 6 bases, J lost 2 bases, and 8 bases lay in between. The germline CDR1 and CDR2 sequences are MDHEN and SYDVKM. The CDR3 loop spans 12 amino acids. The full variable domain, its missing parts supplied by reference TRBV28 and TRBJ2-7, is DVKVTQSSRYLVKRTGEKVFLECVQDMDHENMFWYRQDPGLGLRLIYFSYDVKMKEKGDIPEGYSVSREKKERFSLILESASTNQTSMYLCASSLTAYEQYFGPGTRLTVT.

V usage is TRBV4-1 and J usage is TRBJ1-1, with a weak D call TRBD1 (5 bases). Germline V gene data show CDR1 as MGHRA and CDR2 as YSYEKL. CDR3 length: 19 residues. Trimming removed 2 bases at V and 1 base at J, with 23 bases between. The CDR3 DNA reads as TGCGCCAGCAGCCAAAGTTGGGGAAGGGAGACCGGGGGGAACACTGAAGCTTTCTTT. This sequence encodes CASSQSWGRETGGNTEAFF.

The rearrangement joins TRBV6-5 to TRBJ2-5; the D gene is possibly TRBD2 (5 bases). The germline V gene encodes CDR1 MNHEY and CDR2 SVGAGI. The CDR3 length is 16 residues. The V gene lost 0 bases and the J gene lost 2 bases, with 13 bases spanning the gap. CDR3: CASSYSGRAEQETQYF. The CDR3, as DNA: TGTGCCAGCAGTTACTCCGGAAGAGCGGAACAAGAGACCCAGTACTTC.

V and J are TRBV18 and TRBJ2-7, with D perhaps TRBD2 (6 bases). Germline V CDR1 and CDR2: KGHSH, LQKENI. V lost 2 bases, J lost 3 bases, and 11 bases lay in between. The CDR3 totals 14 residues. Here the CDR3 DNA reads TGTGCCAGCTCACCAGAGTGGGGGGACTACGAGCAGTACTTC. The encoded protein is CASSPEWGDYEQYF. The whole variable domain, filled in from reference TRBV18 and TRBJ2-7, reads NAGVMQNPRHLVRRRGQEARLRCSPMKGHSHVYWYRQLPEEGLKFMVYLQKENIIDESGMPKERFSAEFPKEGPSILRIQQVVRGDSAAYFCASSPEWGDYEQYFGPGTRLTVT.